This T cell receptor beta chain was identified in a study of cytotoxic CD8 clonotypes in ibrutinib-treated CLL. Study as a whole: Samples had a mean of roughly 250,000 productive templates and almost 95,000 productive rearrangements. Regarding the study as a whole: Ibrutinib response saw clonality rise, and progression saw it return toward baseline. Baseline clonality was higher than in age-matched healthy donors and moved in step with circulating CD8+ T-cell counts.

From germline, CDR1 is LNHNV and CDR2 YYDKDF (reference sequence). The CDR3 spans 16 residues. Trimming removed 0 bases from V and 7 bases from J; junction bases left unmatched: 9. Target depth was 1 in 200,000 to 1 in 1 million T cells, about 10x per clonotype. Method: immunoSEQ multiplex PCR; TCRdb's copy keeps in-frame clones and lacks some. The top ten clones hold 6.7% of a sample with 300,000 to 350,000 clones, around four fifths of them seen once. As concerns this clone: Its specificity is not known.

The V and J genes are TRBV15 and TRBJ2-3; 8 nucleotides agree with TRBD2. The specimen comprised PBMCs, sampled before ibrutinib treatment. The TCR comes from a human donor with chronic lymphocytic leukemia. Here the CDR3 DNA reads TGTGCCACCAGCAGAGAGCCGGGACTAGTTCCCTATACGCAGTATTTT. It yields the protein CATSREPGLVPYTQYF.